This entry concerns a single TCR beta chain. Its antigen is unknown. Per-nucleotide qualities are absent, and no much larger clonotype sits a single base away. The donors were included in the validation cohort of approximately 120 subjects, a group kept apart from the roughly 700-subject first cohort. The source of the sample is a study of cytomegalovirus exposure and HLA in healthy donors (TCRdb year 2017). Turning to the overall study: According to a later analysis, one platform produced both the approximately 110 validation repertoires and the 620 or so repertoires of the first cohort. The study was designed to test whether signatures of past pathogen exposure could be identified by cataloging public T cell receptors. A separate validation cohort of approximately 120 different subjects was used in addition to the roughly 620-subject first cohort. High-throughput TCR immunosequencing, statistical association of individual TCRs with disease status, and machine learning were combined to predict cytomegalovirus infection status.

Overall study outcomes, separate from this receptor: All 120 or so repertoires were used to score co-occurrence in the validation cohort in a later analysis, because that analysis had no HLA typing for the cohort. The classifier was reported to diagnose cytomegalovirus status with high specificity and sensitivity in both the original cohort and the validation cohort. In the study, approximately 150 TCR beta chains were listed as associated with cytomegalovirus. Subsequent analysis determined that TCRs grouped into clusters in the first cohort also showed a tendency toward co-occurrence across the 120 validation repertoires, and approximately 93% of cluster scores exceeded 0. While some public TCRs were present in many individuals, most TCR sequences turned up only very rarely across donors. The authors suggested that the approach could potentially be generalized to other disease states and immunological phenotypes. A few of the identified cytomegalovirus-associated TCR beta chains were confirmed in vitro to be specific for cytomegalovirus antigens.

CDR1 GTSNPN and CDR2 SVGIG were looked up in the germline V gene (reference sequence). The germline V end is reduced by 0 bases and the J end by 5 bases; junction bases left unmatched: 12. The CDR3 starts with the cysteine, ends with the phenylalanine, and has 16 residues. Kept here is only the CDR3 DNA, which spans 48 bases and is read in frame from base 1. Preparation of the library involved the immunoSEQ multiplex PCR assay. In the paper's pipeline: A statistical classification framework was built for diagnosing cytomegalovirus status from the catalog of TCR beta chain sequences. Drawn from immuneACCESS, this table holds only the in-frame rearrangements with V and J called that TCRdb kept. Clones are partly lost; checked studies trace under half to an unresolved V gene and leave the rest unexplained. The D gene and trimming were derived from the DNA, and the V and J assignments and clone size from that table. The table for this sample lists more than 110,000 clones; around 88% of them were counted only once. The leading ten clones occupy around 8% of the sample.

This clonotype originated in a woman aged 18-29 years in good health and CMV-seropositive. The chain was built from TRBV30 and TRBJ2-5, with TRBD1 matching 7 junction bases. The sequenced sample was PBMCs. The CDR3 region: CAWSVLGAGGMETQYF. The nucleotides are TGTGCCTGGAGTGTACTGGGGGCAGGGGGAATGGAGACCCAGTACTTC.